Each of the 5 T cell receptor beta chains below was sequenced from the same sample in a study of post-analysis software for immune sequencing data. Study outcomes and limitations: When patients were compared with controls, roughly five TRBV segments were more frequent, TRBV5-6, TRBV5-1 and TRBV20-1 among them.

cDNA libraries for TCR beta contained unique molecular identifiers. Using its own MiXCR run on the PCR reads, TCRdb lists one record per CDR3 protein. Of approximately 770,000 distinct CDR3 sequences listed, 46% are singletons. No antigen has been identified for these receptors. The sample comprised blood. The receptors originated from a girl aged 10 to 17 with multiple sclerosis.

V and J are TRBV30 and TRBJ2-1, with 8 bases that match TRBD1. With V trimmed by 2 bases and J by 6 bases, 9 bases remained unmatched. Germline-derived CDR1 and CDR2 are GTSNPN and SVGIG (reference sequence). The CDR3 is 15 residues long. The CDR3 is CAWSPLDREGNEQFF. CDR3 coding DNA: TGTGCCTGGAGTCCCCTGGACAGGGAAGGCAATGAGCAGTTCTTC.

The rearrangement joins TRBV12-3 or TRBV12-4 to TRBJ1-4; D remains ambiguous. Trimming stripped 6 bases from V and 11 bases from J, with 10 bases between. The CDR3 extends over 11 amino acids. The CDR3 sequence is CASSRSLKLFF. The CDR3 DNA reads TGTGCCAGCAGCAGGTCCTTGAAACTGTTTTTT.

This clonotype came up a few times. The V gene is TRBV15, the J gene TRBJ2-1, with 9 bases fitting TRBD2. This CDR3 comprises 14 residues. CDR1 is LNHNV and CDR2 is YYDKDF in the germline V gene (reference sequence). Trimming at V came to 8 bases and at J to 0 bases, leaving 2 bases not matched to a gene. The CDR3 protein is CATRSGSSYNEQFF. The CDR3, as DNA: TGTGCCACCCGTAGCGGGAGCTCCTACAATGAGCAGTTCTTC.

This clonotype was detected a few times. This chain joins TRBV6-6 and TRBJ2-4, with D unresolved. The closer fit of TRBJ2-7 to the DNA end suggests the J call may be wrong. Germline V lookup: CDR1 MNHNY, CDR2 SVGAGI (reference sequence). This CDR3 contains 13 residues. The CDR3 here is CASSPSERYEQYF. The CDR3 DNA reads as TGTGCCAGCAGCCCATCGGAACGGTACGAGCAGTACTTC.

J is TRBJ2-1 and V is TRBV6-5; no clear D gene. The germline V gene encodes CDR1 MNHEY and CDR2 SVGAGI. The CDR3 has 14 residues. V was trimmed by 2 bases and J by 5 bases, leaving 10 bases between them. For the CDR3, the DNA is TGTGCCAGCAGTTACGTGGGGATCCACAATGAGCAGTTCTTC. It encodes CASSYVGIHNEQFF.